This T cell receptor beta chain derives from a study of OX40 agonist ivuxolimab in advanced cancers. Turning to the study itself: Patients were treated with ivuxolimab, an agonistic anti-OX40 (CD134) antibody. Earlier anti-PD-1, anti-PD-L1 or anti-CTLA-4 therapy was permitted; about 38% had received some. Patients in the trial were receiving intravenous ivuxolimab every 2 weeks, at doses of 0.01 to 10 mg/kg.

Study findings and constraints: In CD8+ T cells, expanded clones were on average more numerous than in CD4+.

The V and J ends lost 5 bases and 4 bases, in that order; junction bases with no gene match: 10. There are 16 residues in the CDR3. In germline, CDR1 is KGHSH, CDR2 LQKENI. TCRdb's table, derived via immunoSEQ multiplex PCR, lists solely in-frame clones and lacks some. The sample has about 86,000 clones, approximately 90% seen once. About this clone: Its antigen remains unidentified.

Sequencing was performed on CD4+ or CD8+ T cells sorted from blood, taken in a trial of the OX40 agonist ivuxolimab. The V gene is TRBV18, the J gene TRBJ2-2; 7 nucleotides align to TRBD1. The receptor's source is an adult with an advanced solid tumor such as melanoma, head and neck, liver or kidney cancer. The CDR3 coding sequence is TGTGCCAGCTCATACGACCCGGGACAGCTCACCGGGGAGCTGTTTTTT. Translating it yields CASSYDPGQLTGELFF.